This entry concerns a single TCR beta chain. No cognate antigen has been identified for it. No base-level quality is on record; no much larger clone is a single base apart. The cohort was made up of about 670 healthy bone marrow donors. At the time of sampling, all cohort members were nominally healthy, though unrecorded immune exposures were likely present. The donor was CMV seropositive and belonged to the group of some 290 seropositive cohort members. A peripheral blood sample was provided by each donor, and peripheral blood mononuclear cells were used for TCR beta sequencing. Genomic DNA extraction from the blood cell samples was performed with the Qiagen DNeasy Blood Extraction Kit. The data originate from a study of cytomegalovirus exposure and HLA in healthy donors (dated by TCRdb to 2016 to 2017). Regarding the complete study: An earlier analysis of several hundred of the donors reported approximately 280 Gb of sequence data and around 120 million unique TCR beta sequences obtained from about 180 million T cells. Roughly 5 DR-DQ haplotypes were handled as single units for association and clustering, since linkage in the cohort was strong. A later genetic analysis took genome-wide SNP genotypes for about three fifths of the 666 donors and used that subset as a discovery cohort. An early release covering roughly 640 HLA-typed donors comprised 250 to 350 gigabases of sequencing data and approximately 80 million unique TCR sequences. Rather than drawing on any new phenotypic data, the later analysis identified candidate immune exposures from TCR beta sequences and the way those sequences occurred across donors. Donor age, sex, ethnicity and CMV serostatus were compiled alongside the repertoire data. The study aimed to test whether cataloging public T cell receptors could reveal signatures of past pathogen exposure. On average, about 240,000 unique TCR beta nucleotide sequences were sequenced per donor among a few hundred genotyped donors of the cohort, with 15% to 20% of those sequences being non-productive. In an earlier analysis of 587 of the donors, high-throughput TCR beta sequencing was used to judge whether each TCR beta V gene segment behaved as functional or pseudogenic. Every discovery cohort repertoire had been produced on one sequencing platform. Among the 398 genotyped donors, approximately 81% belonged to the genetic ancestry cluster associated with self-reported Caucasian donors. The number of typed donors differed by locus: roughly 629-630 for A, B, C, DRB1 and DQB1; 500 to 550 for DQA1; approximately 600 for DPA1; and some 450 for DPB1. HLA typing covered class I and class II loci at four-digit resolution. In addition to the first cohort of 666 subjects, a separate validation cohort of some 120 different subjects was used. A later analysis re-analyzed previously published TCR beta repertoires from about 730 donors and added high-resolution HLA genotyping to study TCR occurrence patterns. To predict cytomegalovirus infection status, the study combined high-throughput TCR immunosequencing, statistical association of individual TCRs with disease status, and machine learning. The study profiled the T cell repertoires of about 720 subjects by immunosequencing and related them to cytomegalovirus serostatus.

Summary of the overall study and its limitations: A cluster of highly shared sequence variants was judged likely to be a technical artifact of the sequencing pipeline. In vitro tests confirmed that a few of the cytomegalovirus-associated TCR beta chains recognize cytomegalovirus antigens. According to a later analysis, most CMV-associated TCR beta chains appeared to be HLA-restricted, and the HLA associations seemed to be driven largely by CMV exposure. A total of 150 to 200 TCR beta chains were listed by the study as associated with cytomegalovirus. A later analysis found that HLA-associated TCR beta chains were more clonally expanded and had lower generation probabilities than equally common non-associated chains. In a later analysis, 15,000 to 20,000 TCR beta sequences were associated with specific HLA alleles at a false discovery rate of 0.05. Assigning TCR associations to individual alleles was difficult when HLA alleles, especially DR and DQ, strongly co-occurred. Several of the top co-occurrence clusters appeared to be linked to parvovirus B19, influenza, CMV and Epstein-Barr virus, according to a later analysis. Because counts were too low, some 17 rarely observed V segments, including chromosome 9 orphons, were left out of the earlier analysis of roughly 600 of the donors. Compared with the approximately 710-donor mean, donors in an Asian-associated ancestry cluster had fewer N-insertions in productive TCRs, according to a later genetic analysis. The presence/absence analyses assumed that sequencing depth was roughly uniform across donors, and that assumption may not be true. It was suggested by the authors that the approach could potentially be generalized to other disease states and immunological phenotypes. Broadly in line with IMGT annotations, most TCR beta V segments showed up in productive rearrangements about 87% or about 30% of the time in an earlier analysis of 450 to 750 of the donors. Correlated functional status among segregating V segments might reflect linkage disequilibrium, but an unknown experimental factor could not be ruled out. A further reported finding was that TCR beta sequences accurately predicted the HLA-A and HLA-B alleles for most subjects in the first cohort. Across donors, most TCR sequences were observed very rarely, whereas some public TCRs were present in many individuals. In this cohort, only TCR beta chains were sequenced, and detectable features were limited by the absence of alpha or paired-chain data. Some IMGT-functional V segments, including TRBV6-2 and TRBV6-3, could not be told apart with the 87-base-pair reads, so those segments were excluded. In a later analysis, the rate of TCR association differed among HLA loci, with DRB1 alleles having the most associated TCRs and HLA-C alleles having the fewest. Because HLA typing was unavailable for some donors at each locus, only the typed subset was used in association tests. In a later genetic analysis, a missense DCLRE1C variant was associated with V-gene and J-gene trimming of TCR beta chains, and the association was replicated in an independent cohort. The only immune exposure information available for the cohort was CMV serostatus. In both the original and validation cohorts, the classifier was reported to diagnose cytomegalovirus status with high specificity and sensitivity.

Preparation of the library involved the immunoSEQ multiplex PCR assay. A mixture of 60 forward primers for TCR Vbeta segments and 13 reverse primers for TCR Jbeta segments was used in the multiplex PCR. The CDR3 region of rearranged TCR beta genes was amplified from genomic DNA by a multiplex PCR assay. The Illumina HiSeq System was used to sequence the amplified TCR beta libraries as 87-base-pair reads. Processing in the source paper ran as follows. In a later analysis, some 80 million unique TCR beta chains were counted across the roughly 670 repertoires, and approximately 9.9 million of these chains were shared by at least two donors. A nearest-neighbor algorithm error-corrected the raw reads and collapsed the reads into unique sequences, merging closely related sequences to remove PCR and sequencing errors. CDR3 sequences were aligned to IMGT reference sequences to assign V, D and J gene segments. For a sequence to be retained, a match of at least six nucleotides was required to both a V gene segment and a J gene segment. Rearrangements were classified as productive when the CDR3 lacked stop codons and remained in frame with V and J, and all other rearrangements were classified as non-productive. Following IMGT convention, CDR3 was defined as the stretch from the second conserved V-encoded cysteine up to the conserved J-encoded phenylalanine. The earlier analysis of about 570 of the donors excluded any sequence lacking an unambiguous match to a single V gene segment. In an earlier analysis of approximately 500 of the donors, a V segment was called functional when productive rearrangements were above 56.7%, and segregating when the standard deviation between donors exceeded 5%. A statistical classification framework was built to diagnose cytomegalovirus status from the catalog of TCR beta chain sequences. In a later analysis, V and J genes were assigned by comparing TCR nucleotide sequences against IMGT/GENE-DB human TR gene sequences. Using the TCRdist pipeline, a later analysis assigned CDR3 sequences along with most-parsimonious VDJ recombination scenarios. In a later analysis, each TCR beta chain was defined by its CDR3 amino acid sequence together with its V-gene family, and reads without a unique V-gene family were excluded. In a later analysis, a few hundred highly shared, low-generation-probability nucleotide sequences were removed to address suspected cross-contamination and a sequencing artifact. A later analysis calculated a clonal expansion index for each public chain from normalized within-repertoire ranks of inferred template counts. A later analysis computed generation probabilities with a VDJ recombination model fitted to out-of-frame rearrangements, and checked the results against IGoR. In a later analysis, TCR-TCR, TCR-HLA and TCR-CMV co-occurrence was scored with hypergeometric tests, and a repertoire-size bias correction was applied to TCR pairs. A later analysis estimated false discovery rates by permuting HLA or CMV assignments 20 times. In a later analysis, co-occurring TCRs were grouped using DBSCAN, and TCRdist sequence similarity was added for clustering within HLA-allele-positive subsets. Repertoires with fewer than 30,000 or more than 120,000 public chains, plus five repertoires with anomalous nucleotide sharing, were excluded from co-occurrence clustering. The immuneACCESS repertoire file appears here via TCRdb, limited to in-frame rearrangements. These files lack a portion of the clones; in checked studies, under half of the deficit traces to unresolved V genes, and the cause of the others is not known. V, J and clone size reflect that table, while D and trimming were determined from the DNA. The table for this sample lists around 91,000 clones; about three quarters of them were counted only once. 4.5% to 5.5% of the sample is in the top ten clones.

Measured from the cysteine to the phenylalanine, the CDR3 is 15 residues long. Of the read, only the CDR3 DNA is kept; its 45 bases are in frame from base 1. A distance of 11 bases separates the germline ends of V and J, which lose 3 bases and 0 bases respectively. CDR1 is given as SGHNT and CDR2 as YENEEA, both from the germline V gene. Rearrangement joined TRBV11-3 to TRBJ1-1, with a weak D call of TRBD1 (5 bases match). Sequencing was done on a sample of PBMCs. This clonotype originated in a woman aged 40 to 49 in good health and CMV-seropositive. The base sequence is TGTGCCAGCAGCTTTGGAGGGACCGTGAACACTGAAGCTTTCTTT. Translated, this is CASSFGGTVNTEAFF.